The text below deals with one TCR beta chain. Its specificity is not known. TCRdb used MiXCR to reprocess the 5' RACE reads, holding one entry per CDR3 protein. This table has 180,000 or so distinct CDR3 sequences, about 9.9% appearing once. This entry comes from a study of T-cell memory formation after mild COVID-19. Study details: The two donors had largely donor-specific TCR clusters.

This CDR3 is built from 13 residues. Germline CDR1 and CDR2: MNHEY and SMNVEV (reference sequence). The J segment lost 8 bases and the V segment lost 7 bases, leaving 3 bases of the junction unmatched. Broader study findings: Memory sampled before infection contained some responding clones, suggesting cross-reactive memory joined.

J is TRBJ1-6 and V is TRBV27; 9 bases match TRBD1. Input material: PBMCs or a T cell subset sorted from them (not recorded which). The clonotype originates from a man aged 18-30 years who had mild COVID-19 (a few samples of this study predate the infection). Cell type and time point are not known. In DNA, the CDR3 is TGTGCCAGCAAGACAGGGGGGGATTCACCCCTCCACTTT. Its protein is CASKTGGDSPLHF.